This TCR beta chain appears in the sequencing data of a study of beta chain features in type 1 diabetes. This clone came up a few times. Germline CDR1 ENHRY, CDR2 SYGVKD. The CDR3 has 17 residues. Trimming removed 4 bases from V and 3 bases from J; junction bases left unmatched: 13. It was via CD45RO/CCR7/CD25/CD127/CD95/CD27 that CD4+ naive, central memory, regulatory and stem cell-like memory cells were sorted. The entirety of the isolated RNA underwent reverse transcription, so expressed TCRB transcripts were sequenced. Sequencing used immunoSEQ multiplex PCR; TCRdb keeps in-frame clones, though not all of them. The repertoire holds about 270,000 clones, with less than 15% as singletons.

Sequencing was carried out using naive CD4+ T cells from blood. The chain links TRBV10-3 to TRBJ2-5; 8 bases align to TRBD2. The clonotype comes from a woman in her thirties or forties in good health. CDR3 coding DNA: TGTGCCATCAGTGGAGTGATGGGCAGCGGGGGTAAAGAGACCCAGTACTTC. Amino acids: CAISGVMGSGGKETQYF.